The rows below give T cell receptor beta chains drawn from one sample of a study of low-dose radiotherapy and immunotherapy resistance in tumors. From the reads, TCRdb called clonotypes with MiXCR, one entry per CDR3 protein. The table has under 70,000 distinct CDR3 sequences, 20% to 25% seen once; the top ten hold approximately 5.3%. The sample was PBMCs, taken before treatment. All receptors come from a male donor with prostate cancer. The CDR3 runs from the conserved cysteine through the conserved F or W. Fields, in order: clone size, D gene, J gene, V gene, CDR3 DNA, CDR3 protein. D genes are given only for firm matches. The listing skips clone size in some rows; elsewhere it reads once, few, many or a size class.

>NA|NA|TRBJ1-2|TRBV6-1
TGTGCCAGCAGTTCCGGGACCGAAACTAACTATGGCTACACCTTC
CASSSGTETNYGYTF
>many|TRBD2|TRBJ2-2|TRBV7-2
TGTGCCAGCATCAGCAGGGTAGCGGGAGGGGACGGGGAGCTGTTTTTT
CASISRVAGGDGELFF
>many|NA|TRBJ2-7|TRBV11-2
TGTGCCAGCAGCCCTGGGCTCTCCTACGAGCAGTACTTC
CASSPGLSYEQYF
>many|TRBD2|TRBJ2-2|TRBV5-1
TGCGCCAGCAGTATTGATAGCGGGACCCCGGGCACCGGGGAGCTGTTTTTT
CASSIDSGTPGTGELFF
>NA|NA|TRBJ2-1|TRBV6-6
TGTGCCAGCAGTTACATCGATGAGCAGTTCTTC
CASSYIDEQFF
>many|TRBD1|TRBJ2-7|TRBV7-3
TGTGCCAGCAGCCCGGACAGGGGGTTTTCGGAACAGTACTTC
CASSPDRGFSEQYF
>NA|NA|TRBJ2-3|TRBV5-1
TGCGCCAGCAGCTGGTACGGGGCGGTAGATACGCAGTATTTT
CASSWYGAVDTQYF
>many|NA|TRBJ2-1|TRBV15
TGTGCCACCAGCAGAGTAGCCTCGAAGGCCTACAATGAGCAGTTCTTC
CATSRVASKAYNEQFF
>NA|NA|TRBJ2-7|TRBV12-3/TRBV12-4
TGTGCCAGCAGTTTGTCCGCCTACGAGCAGTACTTC
CASSLSAYEQYF
>once|TRBD1|TRBJ2-7|TRBV19
TGTGCCAGTATCTCCGGGACAGGGGGCAGTGAGCAGTACTTC
CASISGTGGSEQYF
>many|NA|TRBJ1-5|TRBV21-1
TGTGCCAGCAGCAAAGGAACAGCGACCCAAAATCAGCCCCAGCATTTT
CASSKGTATQNQPQHF
>NA|TRBD1|TRBJ2-5|TRBV6-5
TGTGCCAGCAGTGAAGTGCCAGGGGGCATTGGAGAGACCCAGTACTTC
CASSEVPGGIGETQYF
>many|TRBD2|TRBJ2-2|TRBV2
TGTGCCTCGGGGAGGGTAGACACCGGGGAGCTGTTTTTT
CASGRVDTGELFF
>many|TRBD1|TRBJ1-1|TRBV19
TGTGCCAGTAGTATAGGCGCAGGGGGATCGACTGAAGCTTTCTTT
CASSIGAGGSTEAFF
>once|NA|TRBJ2-7|TRBV7-2
TGTGCCAGCAGCTCCCCGCCGGTAAACGAGCAGTACTTC
CASSSPPVNEQYF
>once|NA|TRBJ1-2|TRBV28
TGTGCCAGCAGCGCGACAGACTATGGCTACACCTTC
CASSATDYGYTF
>many|NA|TRBJ2-1|TRBV28
TGTGCCAGTCGGGCGGGCCGGACTAATGAGCAGTTCTTC
CASRAGRTNEQFF
>many|NA|TRBJ1-2|TRBV10-2
TGCGCCAGCAGTGAGGAGGGGCCGCCTCGTGGCTACACCTTC
CASSEEGPPRGYTF
>once|TRBD2|TRBJ2-1|TRBV5-1
TGCGCCAGCAGCTTGGCGCTAGCGGGATTTGGCAATGAGCAGTTCTTC
CASSLALAGFGNEQFF
>medium-sized|NA|TRBJ2-1|TRBV28
TGTGCCAGCAGTTCCCAGACTAGAGCCTACAATGAGCAGTTCTTC
CASSSQTRAYNEQFF
>medium-sized|TRBD1|TRBJ1-6|TRBV4-2
TGTGCCAGCAGCCAACCCGGACAGGATAATTCACCCCTCCACTTT
CASSQPGQDNSPLHF
>many|NA|TRBJ2-5|TRBV3-1
TGTGCCAGCAGCCGAGACGGGAGTAGGGGAGAGACCCAGTACTTC
CASSRDGSRGETQYF
>many|NA|TRBJ1-2|TRBV5-4
TGTGCCAGCAGCCCCCGGGACTCAAACTATGGCTACACCTTC
CASSPRDSNYGYTF
>once|NA|TRBJ2-7|TRBV6-2/TRBV6-3
TGTGCCAGCAGTTACTCAGGGTGGTTTTCCTACGAGCAGTACTTC
CASSYSGWFSYEQYF
>many|NA|TRBJ2-5|TRBV19
TGTGCCAGTAGTATGGGGGACGAGACCCAGTACTTC
CASSMGDETQYF
>many|TRBD1|TRBJ2-1|TRBV5-1
TGCGCCAGTTCAGGGGGCCGGAGATTTAATGAGCAGTTCTTC
CASSGGRRFNEQFF
>many|TRBD1|TRBJ2-7|TRBV10-3
TGTGCCATCAGTTCCGGGACAGTGAGCTCCTACGAGCAGTACTTC
CAISSGTVSSYEQYF
>many|NA|TRBJ2-5|TRBV5-6
TGTGCCAGCAGCTCCCGCGGAGCAAAGACCCAGTACTTC
CASSSRGAKTQYF
>many|TRBD1|TRBJ2-1|TRBV27
TGTGCCAGCAGTTTAGGGACAGGGAACAATGAGCAGTTCTTC
CASSLGTGNNEQFF
>many|NA|TRBJ1-1|TRBV30
TGTGCCTGGAGGACCGCAGGGATTAATACTGAAGCTTTCTTT
CAWRTAGINTEAFF
>many|NA|TRBJ2-7|TRBV29-1
TGCAGCGTCCGATGTTTGCAGTACTTC
CSVRCLQYF
>NA|NA|TRBJ1-5|TRBV2
TGTGCCAGCAATGGGGGGTTTAGCAATCAGCCCCAGCATTTT
CASNGGFSNQPQHF
>many|NA|TRBJ2-7|TRBV7-9
TGTGCCAGCAGCCCATGGGGCAGGGAACCCTACGAGCAGTACTTC
CASSPWGREPYEQYF
>many|NA|TRBJ2-1|TRBV7-8
TGTGCCAGCAGCTTAACGCAGGAGAGTTACAATGAGCAGTTCTTC
CASSLTQESYNEQFF
>NA|NA|TRBJ2-7|TRBV28
TGTGCCAGCACCCCGGGGTACGAGCAGTACTTC
CASTPGYEQYF
>many|NA|TRBJ2-2|TRBV2
TGTGCCAGCAGTGAAACGGGACCGCCCACCGGGGAGCTGTTTTTT
CASSETGPPTGELFF
>NA|NA|TRBJ1-4|TRBV20-1
TGCAGTGCAACCGCTAAATCAACTAATGAAAAACTGTTTTTT
CSATAKSTNEKLFF
>NA|TRBD1|TRBJ1-2|TRBV28
TGTGCCAGCAGTGATTTACAGGGGGCGGGTGGCTACACCTTC
CASSDLQGAGGYTF
>many|TRBD1|TRBJ2-3|TRBV28
TGTGCCAGCAGTCCGAACGGACAGGGGCTCACAGATACGCAGTATTTT
CASSPNGQGLTDTQYF
>NA|NA|TRBJ2-3|TRBV15
TGTGCCACCAGCAGAGGAGCAGATACGCAGTATTTT
CATSRGADTQYF
>NA|NA|TRBJ1-5|TRBV6-2/TRBV6-3
TGTGCCAGCAGTGTTGGGGGGGGATTCGGGAATCAGCCCCAGCATTTT
CASSVGGGFGNQPQHF
>many|NA|TRBJ2-3|TRBV11-2
TGTGCCAGCAGCCCAAACCGGGATGTGCAGTATTTT
CASSPNRDVQYF
>many|TRBD2|TRBJ2-1|TRBV27
TGTGCCAGCCGCCGGGGGAGCGGGAGGGCCAATGAGCAGTTCTTC
CASRRGSGRANEQFF
>NA|NA|TRBJ2-3|TRBV5-1
TGCGCCAGCAGCTTAGGGCTCACAGATACGCAGTATTTT
CASSLGLTDTQYF
>many|TRBD2|TRBJ2-3|TRBV7-2
TGTGCCAGCAGCTTAGTCCAGCGGGAAACAGATACGCAGTATTTT
CASSLVQRETDTQYF
>NA|TRBD1|TRBJ2-7|TRBV10-3
TGTGCCATCAGTGGCCCCACAGGGGGCTACGAGCAGTACTTC
CAISGPTGGYEQYF
>many|TRBD2|TRBJ2-7|TRBV5-4
TGTGCCAGCAGCCAGACTAGCGGCAGCTCCTACGAGCAGTACTTC
CASSQTSGSSYEQYF
>many|TRBD2|TRBJ2-3|TRBV3-1
TGTGCCAGCAGCAGTCGTAGGGGACTATCGGCAGATACGCAGTATTTT
CASSSRRGLSADTQYF
>many|NA|TRBJ1-5|TRBV2
TGTGCCAGCAGTGGCTCGGGGGACCCGAGAGGTCAGCCCCAGCATTTT
CASSGSGDPRGQPQHF
>NA|NA|TRBJ1-6|TRBV19
TGTGCCAGCAGGGTGAATTGGGATTCACCCCTCCACTTT
CASRVNWDSPLHF
>many|NA|TRBJ2-7|TRBV3-1
TGTGCCAGCAGCCCCCGATATAGCGGTGGGACCTACGAGCAGTACTTC
CASSPRYSGGTYEQYF
>many|NA|TRBJ2-7|TRBV28
TGTGCCAGCAGTTTATTCCAAGGGATCTTGTACGAGCAGTACTTC
CASSLFQGILYEQYF
>many|NA|TRBJ2-2|TRBV20-1
TGCAGTGCTAGAGATCTGCCGACCGGGGAGCTGTTTTTT
CSARDLPTGELFF